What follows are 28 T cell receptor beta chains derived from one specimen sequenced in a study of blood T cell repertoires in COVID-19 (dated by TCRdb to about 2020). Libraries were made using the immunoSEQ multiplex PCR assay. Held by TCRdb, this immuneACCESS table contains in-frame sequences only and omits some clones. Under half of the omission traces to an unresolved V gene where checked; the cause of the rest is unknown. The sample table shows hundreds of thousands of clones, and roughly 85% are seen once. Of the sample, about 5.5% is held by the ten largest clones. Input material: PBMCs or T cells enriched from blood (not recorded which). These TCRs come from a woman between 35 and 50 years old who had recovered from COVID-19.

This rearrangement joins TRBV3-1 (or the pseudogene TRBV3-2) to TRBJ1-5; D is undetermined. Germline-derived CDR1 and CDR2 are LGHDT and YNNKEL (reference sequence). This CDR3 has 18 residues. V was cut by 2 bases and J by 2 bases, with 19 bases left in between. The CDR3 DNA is TGTGCCAGCAGCCAATTCTCCCCCGACCCCCGGGGCAATCAGCCCCAGCATTTT. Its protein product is CASSQFSPDPRGNQPQHF.

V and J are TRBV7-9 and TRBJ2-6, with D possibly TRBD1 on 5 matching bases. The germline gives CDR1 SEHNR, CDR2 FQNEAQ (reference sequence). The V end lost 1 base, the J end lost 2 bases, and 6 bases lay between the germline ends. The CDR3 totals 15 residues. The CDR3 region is CASSLVGAGANVLTF. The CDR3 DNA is TGTGCCAGCAGCTTAGTAGGGGCTGGGGCCAACGTCCTGACTTTC.

CDR3 bases: TGTGCCAGCAGCTACCGTCCAAGACAGGGGGACAATTCACCCCTCCACTTT. It specifies CASSYRPRQGDNSPLHF. The rearrangement joins TRBV3-1 (or the pseudogene TRBV3-2) to TRBJ1-6; TRBD1 matches 9 bases. CDR1 LGHDT and CDR2 YNNKEL come from the germline V gene (reference sequence). This CDR3 region has 17 residues. J lost 7 bases, V lost 5 bases, and 12 bases had no gene match.

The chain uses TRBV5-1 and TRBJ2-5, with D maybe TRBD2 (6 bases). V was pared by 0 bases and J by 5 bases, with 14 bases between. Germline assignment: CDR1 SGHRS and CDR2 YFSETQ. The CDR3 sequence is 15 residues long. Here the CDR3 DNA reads TGCGCCAGCAGCTTGGCCCTCGGGGGAGCGGAGACCCAGTACTTC. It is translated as CASSLALGGAETQYF.

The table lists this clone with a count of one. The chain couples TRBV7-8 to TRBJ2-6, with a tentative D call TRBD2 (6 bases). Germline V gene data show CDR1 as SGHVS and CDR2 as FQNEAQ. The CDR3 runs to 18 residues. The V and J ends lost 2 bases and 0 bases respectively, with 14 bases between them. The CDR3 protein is CASSLPPGLISGANVLTF. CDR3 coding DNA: TGTGCCAGCAGCTTACCGCCGGGACTTATCTCTGGGGCCAACGTCCTGACTTTC.

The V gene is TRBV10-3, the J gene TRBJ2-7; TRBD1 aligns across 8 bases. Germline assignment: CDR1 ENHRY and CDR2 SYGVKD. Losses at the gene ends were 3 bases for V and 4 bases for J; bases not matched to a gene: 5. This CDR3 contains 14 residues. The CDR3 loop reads CAISEGTGKYEQYF. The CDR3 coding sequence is TGTGCCATCAGTGAAGGGACAGGCAAATACGAGCAGTACTTC.

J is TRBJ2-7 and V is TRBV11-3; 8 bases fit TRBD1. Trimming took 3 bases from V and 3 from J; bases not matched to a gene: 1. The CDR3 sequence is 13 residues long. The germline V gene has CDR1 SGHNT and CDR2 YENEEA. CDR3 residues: CASSFGQGYEQYF. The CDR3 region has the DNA TGTGCCAGCAGCTTCGGACAGGGCTACGAGCAGTACTTC.

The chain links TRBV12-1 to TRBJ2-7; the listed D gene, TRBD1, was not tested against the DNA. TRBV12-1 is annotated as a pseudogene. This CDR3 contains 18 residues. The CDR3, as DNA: TGTGCCAGCAGCTTTCCCCCCCCTAGGACAGGCCTCTCCTACGAGCAGTACTTC. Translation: CASSFPPPRTGLSYEQYF.

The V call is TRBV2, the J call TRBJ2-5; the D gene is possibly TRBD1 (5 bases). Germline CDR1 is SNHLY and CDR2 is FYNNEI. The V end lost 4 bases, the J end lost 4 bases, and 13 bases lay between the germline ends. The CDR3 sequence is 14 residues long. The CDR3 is CASSVVGARETQYF. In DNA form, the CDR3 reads TGTGCCAGCAGTGTTGTTGGGGCTAGAGAGACCCAGTACTTC.

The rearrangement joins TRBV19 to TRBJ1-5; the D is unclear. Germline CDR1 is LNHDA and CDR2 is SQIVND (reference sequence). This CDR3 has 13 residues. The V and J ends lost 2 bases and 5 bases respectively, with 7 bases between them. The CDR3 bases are TGTGCCAGTAGTATACAGGTTTATCAGCCCCAGCATTTT. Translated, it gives CASSIQVYQPQHF.

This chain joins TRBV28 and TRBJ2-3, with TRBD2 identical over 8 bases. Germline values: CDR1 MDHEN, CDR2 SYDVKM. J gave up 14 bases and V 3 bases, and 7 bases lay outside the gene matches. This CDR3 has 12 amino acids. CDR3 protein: CASSLGLGRPYF. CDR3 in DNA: TGTGCCAGCAGTTTGGGACTAGGGAGACCGTATTTT.

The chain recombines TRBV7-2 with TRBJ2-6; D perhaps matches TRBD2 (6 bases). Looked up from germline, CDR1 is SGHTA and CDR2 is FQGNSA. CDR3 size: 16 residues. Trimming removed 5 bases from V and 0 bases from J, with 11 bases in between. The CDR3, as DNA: TGTGCCAGCAGCGGACGACTAGTCTCTGGGGCCAACGTCCTGACTTTC. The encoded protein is CASSGRLVSGANVLTF.

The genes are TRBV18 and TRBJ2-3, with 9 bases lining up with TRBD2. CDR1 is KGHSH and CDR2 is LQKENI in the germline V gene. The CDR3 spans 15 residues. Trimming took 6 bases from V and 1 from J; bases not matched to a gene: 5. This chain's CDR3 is CASSPRTSGTDTQYF. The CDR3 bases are TGTGCCAGCTCTCCCAGGACTAGCGGCACAGATACGCAGTATTTT.

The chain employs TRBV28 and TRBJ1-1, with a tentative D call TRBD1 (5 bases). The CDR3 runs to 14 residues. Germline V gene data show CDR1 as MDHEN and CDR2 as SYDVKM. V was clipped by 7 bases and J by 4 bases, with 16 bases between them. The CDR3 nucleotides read TGTGCCAGCAACCTACAGGCATCGGTCACTGAAGCTTTCTTT. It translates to CASNLQASVTEAFF. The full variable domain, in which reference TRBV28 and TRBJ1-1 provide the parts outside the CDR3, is DVKVTQSSRYLVKRTGEKVFLECVQDMDHENMFWYRQDPGLGLRLIYFSYDVKMKEKGDIPEGYSVSREKKERFSLILESASTNQTSMYLCASNLQASVTEAFFGQGTRLTVV.

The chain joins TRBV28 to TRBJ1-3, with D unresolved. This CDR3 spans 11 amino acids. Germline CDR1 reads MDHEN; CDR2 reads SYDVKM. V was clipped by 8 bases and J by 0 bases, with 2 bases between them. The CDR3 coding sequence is TGTGCCAGCCACTCTGGAAACACCATATATTTT. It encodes CASHSGNTIYF.

The CDR3 reads CASSQDRVWQFF. CDR3 in DNA: TGTGCCAGCAGTCAAGACAGGGTTTGGCAGTTCTTC. The chain employs TRBV12-3 or TRBV12-4 and TRBJ2-1; 7 bases fit TRBD1. V gave up 5 bases and J gave up 12 bases; unmatched junction bases: 7. CDR3 length: 12 residues.

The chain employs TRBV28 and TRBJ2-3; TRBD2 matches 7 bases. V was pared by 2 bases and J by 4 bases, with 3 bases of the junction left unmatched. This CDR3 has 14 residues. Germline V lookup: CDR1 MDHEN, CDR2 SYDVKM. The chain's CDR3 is CASSLRGGADTQYF. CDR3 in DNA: TGTGCCAGCAGTTTAAGGGGAGGGGCAGATACGCAGTATTTT.

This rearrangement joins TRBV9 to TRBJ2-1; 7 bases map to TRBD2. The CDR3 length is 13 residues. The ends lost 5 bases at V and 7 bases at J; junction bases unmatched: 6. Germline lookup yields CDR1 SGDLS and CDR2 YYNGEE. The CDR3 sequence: CASRGLGGNEQFF. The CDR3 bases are TGTGCCAGCAGGGGACTCGGGGGGAATGAGCAGTTCTTC.

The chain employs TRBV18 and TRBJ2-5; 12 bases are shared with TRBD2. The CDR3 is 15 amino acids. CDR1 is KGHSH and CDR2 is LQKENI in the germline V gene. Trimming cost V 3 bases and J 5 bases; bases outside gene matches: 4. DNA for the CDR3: TGTGCCAGCTCACCTACCGGACTAGCGGGGGAGACCCAGTACTTC. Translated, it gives CASSPTGLAGETQYF.

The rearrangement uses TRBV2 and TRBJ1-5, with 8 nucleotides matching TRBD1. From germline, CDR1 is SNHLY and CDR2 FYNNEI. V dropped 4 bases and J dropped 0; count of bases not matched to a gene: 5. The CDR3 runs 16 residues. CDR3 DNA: TGTGCCAGCAGTGGGGGACAGGATTATAGCAATCAGCCCCAGCATTTT. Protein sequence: CASSGGQDYSNQPQHF.

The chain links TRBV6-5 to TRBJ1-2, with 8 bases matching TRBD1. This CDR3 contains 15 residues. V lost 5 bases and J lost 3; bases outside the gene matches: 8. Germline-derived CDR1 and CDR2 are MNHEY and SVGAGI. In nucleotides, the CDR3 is TGTGCCAGCAGTCCCGGACAGGGTTCCTACTATGGCTACACCTTC. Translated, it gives CASSPGQGSYYGYTF.

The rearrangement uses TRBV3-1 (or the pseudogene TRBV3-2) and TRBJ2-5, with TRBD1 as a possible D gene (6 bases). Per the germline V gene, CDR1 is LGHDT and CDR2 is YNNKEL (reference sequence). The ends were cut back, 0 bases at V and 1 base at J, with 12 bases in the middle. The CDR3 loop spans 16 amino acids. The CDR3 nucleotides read TGTGCCAGCAGCCAAGAACCGGACAGCGCCCAAGAGACCCAGTACTTC. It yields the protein CASSQEPDSAQETQYF.

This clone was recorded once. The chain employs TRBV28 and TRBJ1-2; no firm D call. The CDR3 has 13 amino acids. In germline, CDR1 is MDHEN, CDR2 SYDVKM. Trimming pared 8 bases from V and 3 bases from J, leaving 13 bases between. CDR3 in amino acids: CASAESRDYGYTF. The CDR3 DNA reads TGTGCCAGCGCAGAGAGTCGGGACTATGGCTACACCTTC.

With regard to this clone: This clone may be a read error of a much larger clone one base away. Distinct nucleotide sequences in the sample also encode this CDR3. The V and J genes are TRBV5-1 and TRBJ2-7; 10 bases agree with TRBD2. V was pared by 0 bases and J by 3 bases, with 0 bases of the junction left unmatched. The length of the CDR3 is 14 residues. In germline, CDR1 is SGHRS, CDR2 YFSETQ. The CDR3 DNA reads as TGCGCCAGCAGCTTGGTAGCGGGGGGCTACGAGCAGTACTTC. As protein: CASSLVAGGYEQYF.

CDR3 in DNA: TGTGCCAGCGGAGGGGCAGGGGGGTTCTATGGCTACACCTTC. Encoded protein: CASGGAGGFYGYTF. J is TRBJ1-2 and V is TRBV3-1 (or the pseudogene TRBV3-2); 7 bases agree with TRBD1. The V gene end was trimmed by 8 bases and the J gene end by 4 bases; junction bases not matched to a gene: 10. The V gene's germline CDR1 is LGHDT and CDR2 YNNKEL (reference sequence). The CDR3 runs to 14 residues.

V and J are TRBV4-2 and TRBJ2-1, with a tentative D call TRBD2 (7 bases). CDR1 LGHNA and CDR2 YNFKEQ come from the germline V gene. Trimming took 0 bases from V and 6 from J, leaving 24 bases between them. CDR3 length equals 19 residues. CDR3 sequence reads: CASSQDRGGPGRNSNEQFF. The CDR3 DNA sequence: TGTGCCAGCAGCCAAGATAGGGGGGGCCCGGGACGGAATTCCAATGAGCAGTTCTTC.

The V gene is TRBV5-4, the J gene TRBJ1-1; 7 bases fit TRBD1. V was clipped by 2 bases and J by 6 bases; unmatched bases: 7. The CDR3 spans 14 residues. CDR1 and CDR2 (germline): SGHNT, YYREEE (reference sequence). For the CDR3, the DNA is TGTGCCAGCAGCTTACAGGGGCTGAGGGCTGAAGCTTTCTTT. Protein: CASSLQGLRAEAFF.

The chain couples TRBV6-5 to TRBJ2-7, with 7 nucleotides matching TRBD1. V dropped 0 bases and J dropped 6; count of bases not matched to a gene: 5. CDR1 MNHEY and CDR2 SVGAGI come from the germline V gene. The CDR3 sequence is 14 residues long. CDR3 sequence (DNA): TGTGCCAGCAGTTACTCAGAGGGGGCGCCCGAGCAGTACTTC. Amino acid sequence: CASSYSEGAPEQYF.